A single sample is the source of the 22 T cell receptor beta chains below, sequenced in a study of blood T cell repertoires in COVID-19. Some clones are missing from TCRdb's copy, which holds only in-frame ones; the method was immunoSEQ multiplex PCR. This table holds more than 45,000 clones, approximately 91% found once. The sequenced material came from peripheral blood. The receptors stem from a human donor in a cohort sampled during active COVID-19.

This sequence joins TRBV18 and TRBJ1-3, with 9 positions matching TRBD1. V lost 1 base, J lost 4 bases, and 2 bases stayed unmatched. The CDR3 runs 15 residues. Germline V CDR1 and CDR2: KGHSH, LQKENI. The CDR3 protein is CASSPQTGGGNTIYF. The CDR3 region has the DNA TGTGCCAGCTCACCACAAACAGGGGGCGGAAACACCATATATTTT.

This clone appeared once. The DNA for the CDR3 is TGTGCCAGCAGTTTAGAAGGGACAGGGGTTTGGCGCCAGCCCCAGCATTTT. It yields the protein CASSLEGTGVWRQPQHF. This chain uses TRBV28 with TRBJ1-5; TRBD1 matches at 10 bases. The V gene end was trimmed by 2 bases and the J gene end by 7 bases; junction bases not matched to a gene: 11. Germline V gives CDR1 MDHEN, CDR2 SYDVKM. The CDR3 extends over 17 amino acids.

This clone was counted a single time. The chain employs TRBV5-1 and TRBJ1-2; no firm D call. V gave up 0 bases and J gave up 5 bases, with 20 bases separating them. Germline-derived CDR1 and CDR2 are SGHRS and YFSETQ. The length of the CDR3 is 17 residues. The CDR3 bases are TGCGCCAGCAGCTTGGTGGAGAGACCCCTTCAATGGTATGGCTACACCTTC. It translates to CASSLVERPLQWYGYTF.

This rearrangement joins TRBV20-1 to TRBJ2-7; possibly TRBD1 for D (5 bases). Per germline, CDR1 DFQATT and CDR2 SNEGSKA (reference sequence). The CDR3 loop spans 11 amino acids. V lost 2 bases and J lost 4, with 6 bases in between. The CDR3 loop reads CSARQGYEQYF. Here the CDR3 DNA reads TGCAGTGCTAGACAGGGTTACGAGCAGTACTTC.

The rearrangement joins TRBV18 to TRBJ2-5; 11 positions match TRBD2. V shed 0 bases, J shed 4 bases, and the junction held 4 bases outside the gene matches. The CDR3 runs 16 residues. The germline gives CDR1 KGHSH, CDR2 LQKENI. In DNA form, the CDR3 reads TGTGCCAGCTCACCACCTAGCGGGAGGGCCCCAGAGACCCAGTACTTC. This codes for CASSPPSGRAPETQYF.

The gene calls are TRBV14 and TRBJ1-1; 7 nucleotides match TRBD1. The CDR3 is 14 amino acids. V gave up 3 bases and J gave up 5 bases; unmatched junction bases: 6. The germline CDR1 and CDR2 sequences are SGHDN and FVKESK. CDR3 amino acids: CASSQLMTGTEAFF. CDR3 DNA sequence: TGTGCCAGCAGCCAGTTGATGACAGGGACTGAAGCTTTCTTT.

The V call is TRBV28, the J call TRBJ2-7; 14 bases agree with TRBD2. The CDR3 totals 14 residues. Unmatched junction bases numbered 5, after V lost 8 bases and J lost 5 bases. CDR1 is MDHEN, CDR2 SYDVKM, per germline. The CDR3 spells CASATSGGVHEQYF. In DNA, the CDR3 is TGTGCCAGCGCGACTAGCGGGGGGGTCCACGAGCAGTACTTC. Combining the CDR3 with reference TRBV28 and TRBJ2-7 gives the whole variable domain DVKVTQSSRYLVKRTGEKVFLECVQDMDHENMFWYRQDPGLGLRLIYFSYDVKMKEKGDIPEGYSVSREKKERFSLILESASTNQTSMYLCASATSGGVHEQYFGPGTRLTVT.

The rearrangement joins TRBV19 to TRBJ1-2, with 8 bases that match TRBD1. Germline-derived CDR1 and CDR2 are LNHDA and SQIVND (reference sequence). The CDR3 runs to 14 residues. With V trimmed by 8 bases and J by 3 bases, 8 bases remained unmatched. This CDR3 is CASWGQGADYGYTF. CDR3 nucleotides: TGTGCCAGTTGGGGGCAGGGGGCGGACTATGGCTACACCTTC.

V gene TRBV7-2 combines with J gene TRBJ1-2, with 7 bases matching TRBD1. Germline V gene sequence: CDR1 SGHTA, CDR2 FQGNSA. The CDR3 is 14 amino acids. Germline trimming cut 5 bases from V and 3 bases from J; bases unmatched to any gene: 6. The DNA of the CDR3 is TGTGCCAGCAGCGGTCTAGGGACAGACTATGGCTACACCTTC. It is translated as CASSGLGTDYGYTF.

The V gene is TRBV5-8, the J gene TRBJ2-4; perhaps TRBD2 as D (5 bases). The germline CDR1 and CDR2 sequences are SGHTS and YDEGEE. V lost 4 bases and J 0 bases, leaving 11 bases between the germline ends. The CDR3 totals 15 residues. This chain's CDR3 is CASSILVLAKNIQYF. DNA for the CDR3: TGTGCCAGCAGCATACTAGTACTAGCCAAAAACATTCAGTACTTC.

This chain links TRBV19 with TRBJ2-5; 9 nucleotides align to TRBD1. CDR1 is LNHDA and CDR2 is SQIVND in the germline V gene (reference sequence). The CDR3 extends over 14 amino acids. V was clipped by 7 bases and J by 1 base; unmatched bases: 4. The CDR3 reads CASTDRGSQETQYF. Here the CDR3 DNA reads TGTGCCAGTACTGACAGGGGGAGCCAAGAGACCCAGTACTTC.

This rearrangement joins TRBV7-9 to TRBJ2-5, with D possibly TRBD2 on 6 matching bases. This CDR3 spans 16 amino acids. Germline-derived CDR1 and CDR2 are SEHNR and FQNEAQ (reference sequence). Trimming pared 5 bases from V and 2 bases from J, leaving 18 bases between. The CDR3 here is CASSPRGGRGQETQYF. In nucleotides, the CDR3 is TGTGCCAGCAGCCCACGAGGAGGGCGCGGGCAAGAGACCCAGTACTTC.

The rearrangement uses TRBV7-3 and TRBJ1-1; unclear D gene. The CDR3 runs to 14 residues. Per germline, CDR1 SGHTA and CDR2 FQGTGA. Trimming removed 5 bases from V and 1 base from J, with 11 bases in between. The CDR3 nucleotides read TGTGCCAGCAGCCCGGGAGCGTGGAACACTGAAGCTTTCTTT. Translation gives CASSPGAWNTEAFF.

This clone was seen only once. The chain combines TRBV10-3 with TRBJ2-3; TRBD2 matches at 7 bases. Germline values: CDR1 ENHRY, CDR2 SYGVKD. This CDR3 has 16 residues. J lost 2 bases, V lost 8 bases, and 13 bases had no gene match. The CDR3 region has the DNA TGTGCCATCTCCCGGGGGGAGTCCCATCTCACAGATACGCAGTATTTT. Protein sequence: CAISRGESHLTDTQYF.

This chain links TRBV5-6 with TRBJ1-2; D may be TRBD1 (6 bases). CDR3 length: 15 amino acids. V was pared by 3 bases and J by 3 bases, with 15 bases between. From germline, CDR1 is SGHDT and CDR2 YYEEEE. The CDR3 nucleotides are TGTGCCAGCAGCTCCCCCCGGGGGGGCGACTATGGCTACACCTTC. Residues: CASSSPRGGDYGYTF.

The chain uses TRBV19 and TRBJ2-1; D possibly corresponds to TRBD2 (5 bases). CDR3 length: 15 residues. The germline CDR1 and CDR2 sequences are LNHDA and SQIVND (reference sequence). Trimming stripped 1 base from V and 6 bases from J, with 13 bases between. For the CDR3, the DNA is TGTGCCAGTAGTATAGCCCTGAGGGCCGGCAATGAGCAGTTCTTC. Translated: CASSIALRAGNEQFF.

The rearrangement links TRBV7-8 to TRBJ2-7; 9 positions agree with TRBD1. After removal of 5 bases from V and 3 bases from J, the junction contained 8 bases not matched to a gene. The CDR3 runs to 15 residues. In germline, CDR1 is SGHVS, CDR2 FQNEAQ. The CDR3 protein is CASSVEGQGLYEQYF. The CDR3 nucleotides read TGTGCCAGCAGCGTAGAGGGACAGGGCCTCTACGAGCAGTACTTC. The variable domain in full, completed from reference TRBV7-8 and TRBJ2-7, reads GAGVSQSPRYKVAKRGQDVALRCDPISGHVSLFWYQQALGQGPEFLTYFQNEAQLDKSGLPSDRFFAERPEGSVSTLKIQRTQQEDSAVYLCASSVEGQGLYEQYFGPGTRLTVT.

The rearrangement links TRBV10-3 to TRBJ2-3, with TRBD2 matching 11 bases. Trimming cost V 6 bases and J 2 bases; bases outside gene matches: 4. Germline V gene lookup returns CDR1 ENHRY and CDR2 SYGVKD. The CDR3 sequence is 15 residues long. DNA for the CDR3: TGTGCCATCAGCGGGACTAGCGGCCTCACAGATACGCAGTATTTT. It specifies CAISGTSGLTDTQYF.

The V call is TRBV5-1, the J call TRBJ2-5, with no clear D. The V end was cut by 0 bases, the J end by 2 bases, with 5 bases between. This CDR3 has 13 amino acids. Germline V gene data show CDR1 as SGHRS and CDR2 as YFSETQ. CDR3 sequence reads: CASSLAQQETQYF. CDR3 DNA sequence: TGCGCCAGCAGCTTGGCCCAGCAAGAGACCCAGTACTTC. Together with reference TRBV5-1 and TRBJ2-5, the CDR3 gives the full variable domain: KAGVTQTPRYLIKTRGQQVTLSCSPISGHRSVSWYQQTPGQGLQFLFEYFSETQRNKGNFPGRFSGRQFSNSRSEMNVSTLELGDSALYLCASSLAQQETQYFGPGTRLLVL.

This sequence joins TRBV7-3 and TRBJ1-2, with D possibly TRBD1 on 6 matching bases. The germline V gene encodes CDR1 SGHTA and CDR2 FQGTGA. CDR3 length: 14 amino acids. V was pared by 5 bases and J by 3 bases, with 13 bases between. The CDR3 loop reads CASSPQGMDYGYTF. For the CDR3, the DNA is TGTGCCAGCAGCCCACAGGGTATGGACTATGGCTACACCTTC.

The DNA for the CDR3 is TGTGCCAGCAGTTCTGGCCGAGGACAGGGCAACTATGGCTACACCTTC. It is translated as CASSSGRGQGNYGYTF. The gene calls are TRBV27 and TRBJ1-2; TRBD1 matches 8 bases. Trimming at V came to 4 bases and at J to 2 bases, leaving 9 bases not matched to a gene. Germline V gene lookup returns CDR1 MNHEY and CDR2 SMNVEV (reference sequence). CDR3 size: 16 residues.

The J gene is TRBJ2-1, the V gene TRBV2; 11 bases are shared with TRBD2. Germline V gives CDR1 SNHLY, CDR2 FYNNEI. Trimming took 7 bases from V and 9 from J; bases not matched to a gene: 8. CDR3 length: 14 amino acids. CDR3 DNA sequence: TGTGCCAGCATAGCGGGAGGGGATCGCGGTGAGCAGTTCTTC. It specifies CASIAGGDRGEQFF.